These T cell receptor beta chains were read from a single sample in a study of beta chain features in type 1 diabetes. Libraries were prepared by immunoSEQ multiplex PCR; TCRdb keeps only in-frame clonotypes and omits some of them. The sample gives 400,000 or so clones, around a tenth of which show up once; about 0.6% is in the top ten. The material sequenced was central memory CD4+ T cells from blood. These receptors were taken from a man aged 25-45 years with type 1 diabetes. Each CDR3 is given with its conserved first and last residue. A D gene is named only where the DNA matches it firmly. Size values are once, few and many counts, or a class for expanded clones, and some rows have none.

cdr3_nt	cdr3_aa	v_call	clone_size	j_call	d_call
TGCGCCAGCAGCTACTCCCCGGGACAGGGGGCCAATGAGCAGTTCTTC	CASSYSPGQGANEQFF	TRBV5-1	few	TRBJ2-1	TRBD1
TGTGCCAGCAGCTTAGCGTCCTCCTACGAGCAGTACTTC	CASSLASSYEQYF	TRBV7-2	many	TRBJ2-7	.
TGTGCCAGCAGTTCGCCAGGGGGCGTAAACACCATATATTTT	CASSSPGGVNTIYF	TRBV28	.	TRBJ1-3	TRBD1
TGTGCCAGCAGACGAACGACGGGCGGAGGATACGAGCAGTACTTC	CASRRTTGGGYEQYF	TRBV27	few	TRBJ2-7	.
TGTGCCAGCAGCGTCCAATCAGGGTCCTCTGGAAACACCATATATTTT	CASSVQSGSSGNTIYF	TRBV9	many	TRBJ1-3	.
TGTGCCAGCGGACAGGAGTCCTACAATGAGCAGTTCTTC	CASGQESYNEQFF	TRBV2	few	TRBJ2-1	TRBD1
TGTGCCAGCAGCTTCTCACGTGGCACCTACGAGCAGTACTTC	CASSFSRGTYEQYF	TRBV11-2	.	TRBJ2-7	.
TGTGCCAGCAGCCAGGACAGAAACCAAGAGACCCAGTACTTC	CASSQDRNQETQYF	TRBV11-2	.	TRBJ2-5	.
TGTGCCAGTTGGACAAATTGGCCTAGGAATCAGCCCCAGCATTTT	CASWTNWPRNQPQHF	TRBV27	.	TRBJ1-5	.
TGTGCCAGCTCCCCCCTTAACTATGGCTACACCTTC	CASSPLNYGYTF	TRBV18	.	TRBJ1-2	.
TGTGCCAGCAGCTCCTCCTGGCGGGACCCCCAGTATTTT	CASSSSWRDPQYF	TRBV7-2	.	TRBJ2-3	.
TGTGCCACCCAGCACGGAGGGACAGGGTGGTACGAGCAGTACTTC	CATQHGGTGWYEQYF	TRBV28	.	TRBJ2-7	TRBD1
TGTGCCAGCAGAGGAGAGGGTCAGCCCCAGCATTTT	CASRGEGQPQHF	TRBV6-6	few	TRBJ1-5	.
TGTGCCAGCTCACGCGCGGGAAGTTCCTACGAGCAGTACTTC	CASSRAGSSYEQYF	TRBV18	.	TRBJ2-7	.
TGTGCCAGCATACGGGGGGCCGGAGAGACCCAGTACTTC	CASIRGAGETQYF	TRBV6-5	once	TRBJ2-5	.
TGTGCCATCGGGAACTCCTACGAGCAGTACTTC	CAIGNSYEQYF	TRBV10-3	.	TRBJ2-7	.
TGTGCCAGCAGCGCTTATCTCACAGACCGCGCCTTTAGCACAGATACGCAGTATTTT	CASSAYLTDRAFSTDTQYF	TRBV7-2	few	TRBJ2-3	.
TGTGCCAGCAGCACATTACCGGGACTAGCGGCTGAGCAGTTCTTC	CASSTLPGLAAEQFF	TRBV9	few	TRBJ2-1	TRBD2
TGCAGCGTTGAGAGGCAGCTCATGAACACTGAAGCTTTCTTT	CSVERQLMNTEAFF	TRBV29-1	many	TRBJ1-1	.
TGTGCCAGCGGGACTATCCCCACAGATACGCAGTATTTT	CASGTIPTDTQYF	TRBV7-3	.	TRBJ2-3	TRBD2
TGTGCCAGCTCACCCAACTCCGACGGGATTTACGAGCAGTACTTC	CASSPNSDGIYEQYF	TRBV18	medium-sized	TRBJ2-7	.
TGTGCCACAGGGCAGGCCTACAATGAGCAGTTCTTC	CATGQAYNEQFF	TRBV6-5	.	TRBJ2-1	.
TGTGCCAGCAGCAAAGCGGAGGGGGCGAGCGGCTACACCTTC	CASSKAEGASGYTF	TRBV21-1	.	TRBJ1-2	.
TGTGCCAGCACAAAGGCAGGGGGCAATCAAGAGACCCAGTACTTC	CASTKAGGNQETQYF	TRBV27	once	TRBJ2-5	TRBD1
TGCGCCAGCAGCTTGGACTATTCGGTATCAATCCCTGAAGCTTTCTTT	CASSLDYSVSIPEAFF	TRBV5-1	few	TRBJ1-1	.
TGTGCCTACCAGCGGGAACTCTTCACAGATACGCAGTATTTT	CAYQRELFTDTQYF	TRBV30	few	TRBJ2-3	TRBD2
TGTGCCAGCAGCTTAAGGGGAGACGGGAGGGCCAGATTGAAGCAGTACTTC	CASSLRGDGRARLKQYF	TRBV11-2	few	TRBJ2-7	TRBD2
TGCGCCAGCAGCCAAGGACTAGCGGGAGCCACCTACAATGAGCAGTTCTTC	CASSQGLAGATYNEQFF	TRBV4-3	.	TRBJ2-1	TRBD2